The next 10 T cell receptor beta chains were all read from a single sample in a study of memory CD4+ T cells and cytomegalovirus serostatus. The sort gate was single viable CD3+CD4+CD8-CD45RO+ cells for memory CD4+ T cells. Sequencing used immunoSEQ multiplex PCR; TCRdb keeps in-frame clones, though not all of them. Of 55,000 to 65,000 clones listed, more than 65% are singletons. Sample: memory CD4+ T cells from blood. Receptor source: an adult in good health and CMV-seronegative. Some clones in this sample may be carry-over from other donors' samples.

The CDR3 DNA follows: TGCGCCAGCAGCGTCGACGGAGTGGGAGCTTTCTTT. Protein product: CASSVDGVGAFF. The chain recombines TRBV5-1 with TRBJ1-1; D unclear. This CDR3 has 12 amino acids. Germline lookup yields CDR1 SGHRS and CDR2 YFSETQ. V dropped 4 bases and J dropped 10 bases, with 14 bases sitting between them. Complete variable domain (other parts from reference TRBV5-1 and TRBJ1-1): KAGVTQTPRYLIKTRGQQVTLSCSPISGHRSVSWYQQTPGQGLQFLFEYFSETQRNKGNFPGRFSGRQFSNSRSEMNVSTLELGDSALYLCASSVDGVGAFFGQGTRLTVV.

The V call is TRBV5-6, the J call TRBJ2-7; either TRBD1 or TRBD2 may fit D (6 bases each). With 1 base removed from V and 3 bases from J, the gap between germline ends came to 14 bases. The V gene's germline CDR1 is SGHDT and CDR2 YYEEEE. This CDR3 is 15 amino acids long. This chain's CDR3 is CASSLRGRTYYEQYF. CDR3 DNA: TGTGCCAGCAGCTTGCGGGGGCGAACCTACTACGAGCAGTACTTC.

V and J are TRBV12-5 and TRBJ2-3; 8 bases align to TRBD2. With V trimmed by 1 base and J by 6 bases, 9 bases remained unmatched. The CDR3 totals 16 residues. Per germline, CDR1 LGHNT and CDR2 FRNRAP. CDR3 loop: CASGLGQSGRSDTQYF. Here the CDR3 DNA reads TGTGCTAGTGGTTTGGGCCAAAGCGGGAGATCGGATACGCAGTATTTT.

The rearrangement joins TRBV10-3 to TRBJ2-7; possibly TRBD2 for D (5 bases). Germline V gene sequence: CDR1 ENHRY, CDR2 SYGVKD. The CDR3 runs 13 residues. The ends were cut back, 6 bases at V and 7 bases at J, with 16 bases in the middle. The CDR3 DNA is TGTGCCATCAGCGCGGTTAGCACGGGGGAGCAGTACTTC. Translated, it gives CAISAVSTGEQYF.

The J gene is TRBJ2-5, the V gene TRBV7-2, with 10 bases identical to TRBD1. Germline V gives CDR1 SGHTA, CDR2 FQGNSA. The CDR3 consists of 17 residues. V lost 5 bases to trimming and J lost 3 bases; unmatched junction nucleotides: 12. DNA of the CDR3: TGTGCCAGCAGCCAGACGCCGTCGGGACAGGGGAAAGAGACCCAGTACTTC. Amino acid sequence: CASSQTPSGQGKETQYF.

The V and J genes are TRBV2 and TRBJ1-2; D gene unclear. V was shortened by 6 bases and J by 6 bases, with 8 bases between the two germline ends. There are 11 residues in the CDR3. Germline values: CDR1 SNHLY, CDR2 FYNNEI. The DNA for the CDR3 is TGTGCCAGCAGGCCGGAGGATGGCTACACCTTC. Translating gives CASRPEDGYTF.

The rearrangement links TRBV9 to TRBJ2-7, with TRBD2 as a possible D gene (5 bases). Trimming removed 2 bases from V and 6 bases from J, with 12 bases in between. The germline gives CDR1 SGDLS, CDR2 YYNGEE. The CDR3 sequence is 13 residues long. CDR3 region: CASSVGDLGEQYF. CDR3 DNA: TGTGCCAGCAGCGTCGGGGATCTCGGCGAGCAGTACTTC.

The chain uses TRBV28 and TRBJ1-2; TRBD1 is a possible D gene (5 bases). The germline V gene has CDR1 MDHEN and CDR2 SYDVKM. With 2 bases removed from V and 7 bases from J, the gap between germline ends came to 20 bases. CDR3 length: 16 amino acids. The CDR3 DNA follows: TGTGCCAGCAGTTTACAAGGACACTCCCAGGGTCGTGGCTACACCTTC. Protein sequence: CASSLQGHSQGRGYTF.

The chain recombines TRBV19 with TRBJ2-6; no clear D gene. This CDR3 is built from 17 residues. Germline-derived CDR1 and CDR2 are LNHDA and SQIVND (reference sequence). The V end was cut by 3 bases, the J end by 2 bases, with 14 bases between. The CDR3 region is CASSISGYGAGANVLTF. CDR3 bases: TGTGCCAGTAGTATTTCCGGGTATGGAGCTGGGGCCAACGTCCTGACTTTC.

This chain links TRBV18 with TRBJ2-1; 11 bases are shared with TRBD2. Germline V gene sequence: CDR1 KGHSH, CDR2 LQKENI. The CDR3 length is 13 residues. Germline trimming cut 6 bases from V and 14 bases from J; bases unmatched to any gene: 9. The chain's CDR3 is CASSNATSGNKFF. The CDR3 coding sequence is TGTGCCAGCTCCAACGCGACTAGCGGGAACAAGTTCTTC.